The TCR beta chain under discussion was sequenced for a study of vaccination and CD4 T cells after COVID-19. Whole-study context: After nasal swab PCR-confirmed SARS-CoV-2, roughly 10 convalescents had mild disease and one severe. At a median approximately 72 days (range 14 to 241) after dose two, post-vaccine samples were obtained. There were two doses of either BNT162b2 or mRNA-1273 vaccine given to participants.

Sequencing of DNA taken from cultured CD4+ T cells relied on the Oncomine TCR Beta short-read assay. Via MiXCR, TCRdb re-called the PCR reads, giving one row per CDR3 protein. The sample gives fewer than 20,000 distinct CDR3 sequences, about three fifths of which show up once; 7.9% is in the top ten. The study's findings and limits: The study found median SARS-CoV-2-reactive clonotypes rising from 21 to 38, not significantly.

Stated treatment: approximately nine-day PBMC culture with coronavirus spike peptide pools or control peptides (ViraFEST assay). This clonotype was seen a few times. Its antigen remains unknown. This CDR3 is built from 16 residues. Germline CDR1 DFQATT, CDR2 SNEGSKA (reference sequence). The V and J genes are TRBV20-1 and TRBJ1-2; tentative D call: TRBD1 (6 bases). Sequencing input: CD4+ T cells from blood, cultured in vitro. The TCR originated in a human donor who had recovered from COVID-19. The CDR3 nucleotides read TGCAGCGCCGAGGGCCAGGGGAATGGTGGAGTCTATGGCTACACCTTC. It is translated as CSAEGQGNGGVYGYTF.